This TCR beta chain was documented in a study of PD-1 blockade in classical Hodgkin lymphoma. Study results and limitations: Those achieving complete response showed baseline diversity like newly diagnosed patients. Repertoire differences have undefined causes, possibly disease activity or prior therapy. Reported baseline diversity: healthy donors highest, relapsed/refractory patients lowest.

Points on this clone: Antigen unknown.

This table comes from immunoSEQ multiplex PCR, and its TCRdb copy is limited to in-frame clones, with some not included. The sample holds 25,000 to 35,000 clones; about 86% are singletons and the top ten take roughly 0.83%. The CDR3 sequence is 13 residues long. Deletions cut 3 bases from V and 4 bases from J, with 10 bases between. Germline V gives CDR1 SGHRS, CDR2 YFSETQ. Specified time point: cycle 4 day 1 (C4D1), after 6 weeks of nivolumab. There was relapse after autologous stem cell transplantation in every patient, and there was variation in brentuximab vedotin exposure. Negative magnetic selection isolated CD4+ T cells from thawed PBMCs.

The receptor comes from a human donor with classical Hodgkin lymphoma. The sequenced sample was CD4+ T cells from blood, obtained before the fourth cycle of nivolumab. The chain employs TRBV5-1 and TRBJ1-1, with D tentatively TRBD1 (6 bases). CDR3 coding DNA: TGCGCCAGCAGCTACTCGGGGGCCACTGAAGCTTTCTTT. Residues: CASSYSGATEAFF.